This TCR beta chain was observed in a study of blood T cell repertoires in COVID-19 (dated by TCRdb to the early 2020s). With regard to the full study: The collaborator samples originated in the United States, Italy and Spain and spanned the acute and convalescent phases of COVID-19. The material from the prospective study consisted of cDNA or gDNA derived from T cells, B-cell-depleted T cells, or PBMCs. Subjects who had been exposed to COVID-19, were actively infected with it, or had recovered from it provided the deeply sampled blood TCRbeta repertoires that made up the dataset. A freely available public database, intended as a resource for researchers studying the immune response to SARS-CoV-2, is where the repertoires were released. Samples were obtained from the ongoing ImmuneRACE study (first 160 participants) and from about 1,300 subjects provided by 6 global collaborators. Nearly every sample came with metadata listing a de-identified subject ID, COVID-19 status, age in years and sex. Where HLA class I and class II types were available, the types were taken from metadata supplied by the sample provider, not from assay-based typing. The paper's findings and limits, for the study overall: The quantity of clinical and demographic metadata differed by source and by participant and was supplied without curation.

A note on this clone: The antigen it recognizes is unknown. No much larger clone exists at a distance of one base, and base qualities are not known.

TCRbeta CDR3 regions were amplified from genomic DNA by means of the immunoSEQ Assay, a bias-controlled multiplex PCR. The published analysis was carried out like this. The number of nucleated cells in each sample was estimated from the amplification of reference gene primers within the assay. To quantify the absolute abundance of each unique TCRbeta CDR3 rearrangement, sequence reads were collapsed and filtered. For each sample, productive Simpson clonality was calculated by taking the square root of Simpson's diversity index across productive rearrangements. The clones in this table, taken by TCRdb from immuneACCESS, are in-frame only. Not every clone is retained; where verified, under half of the shortfall comes from an unresolved V gene, and the cause of the rest is unknown. V and J calls and clone size are those listed in that table; D and trimming were worked out from the DNA. The table for this sample lists approximately 530,000 clones; 85% to 90% of them were counted only once. The top ten constitute under 8.5% of the sample.

One collaborating source in Seattle enrolled patients while the patients were actively infected and followed the patients over time throughout the course of disease. Each collaborating institution followed its own protocols to collect whole blood in K2EDTA tubes. Collaborator samples were shipped for TCRbeta analysis as frozen whole blood, isolated PBMCs, or DNA extracted from either sample type. Material: peripheral blood. This TCR was sampled from a woman aged 45-65 years with COVID-19, enrolled during active disease.

The CDR3 has the sequence CASRLRGAVTGELFF. The DNA is as follows: TGTGCCAGCAGATTACGGGGGGCCGTCACCGGGGAGCTGTTTTTT. Recombination linked TRBV6-5 to TRBJ2-2; matching of 7 bases hints at TRBD2 as the D gene. CDR1 is given as MNHEY and CDR2 as SVGAGI, both from the germline V gene. Spanning cysteine to phenylalanine, the CDR3 consists of 15 amino acids. Here the CDR3 DNA is all that survives: 45 bases in frame from base 1. Cut back by 6 bases and 4 bases, the V and J ends lie 15 bases apart.